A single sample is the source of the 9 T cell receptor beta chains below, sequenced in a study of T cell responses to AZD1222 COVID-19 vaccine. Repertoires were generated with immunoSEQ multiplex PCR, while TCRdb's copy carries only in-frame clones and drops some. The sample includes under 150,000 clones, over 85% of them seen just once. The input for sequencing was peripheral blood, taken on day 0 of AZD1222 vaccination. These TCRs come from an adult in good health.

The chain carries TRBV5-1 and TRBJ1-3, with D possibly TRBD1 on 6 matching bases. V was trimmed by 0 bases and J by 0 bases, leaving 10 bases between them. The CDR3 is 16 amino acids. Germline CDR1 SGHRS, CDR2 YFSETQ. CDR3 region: CASSLAQGISGNTIYF. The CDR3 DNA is TGCGCCAGCAGCTTGGCCCAGGGGATCTCTGGAAACACCATATATTTT.

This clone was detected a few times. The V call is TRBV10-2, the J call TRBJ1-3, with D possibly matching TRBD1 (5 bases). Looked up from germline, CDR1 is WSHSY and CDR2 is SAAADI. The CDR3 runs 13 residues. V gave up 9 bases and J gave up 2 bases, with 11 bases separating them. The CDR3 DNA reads TGCGCCAGTACAGGTCGGGCTGGAAACACCATATATTTT. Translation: CASTGRAGNTIYF.

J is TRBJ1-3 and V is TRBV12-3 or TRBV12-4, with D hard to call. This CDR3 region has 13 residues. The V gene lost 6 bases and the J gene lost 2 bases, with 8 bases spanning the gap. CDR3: CASREGPGNTIYF. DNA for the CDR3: TGTGCCAGCAGGGAAGGGCCTGGAAACACCATATATTTT.

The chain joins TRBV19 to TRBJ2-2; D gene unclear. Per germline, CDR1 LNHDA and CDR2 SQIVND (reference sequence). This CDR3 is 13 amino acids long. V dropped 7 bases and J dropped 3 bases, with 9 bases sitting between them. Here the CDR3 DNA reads TGTGCCAGTAACGGCCGATACACCGGGGAGCTGTTTTTT. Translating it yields CASNGRYTGELFF.

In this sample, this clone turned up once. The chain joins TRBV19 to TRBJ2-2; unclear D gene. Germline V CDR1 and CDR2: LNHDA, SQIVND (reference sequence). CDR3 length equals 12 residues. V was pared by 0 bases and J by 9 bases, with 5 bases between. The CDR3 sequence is CASSIEGRELFF. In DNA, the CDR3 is TGTGCCAGTAGTATAGAGGGCAGGGAGCTGTTTTTT.

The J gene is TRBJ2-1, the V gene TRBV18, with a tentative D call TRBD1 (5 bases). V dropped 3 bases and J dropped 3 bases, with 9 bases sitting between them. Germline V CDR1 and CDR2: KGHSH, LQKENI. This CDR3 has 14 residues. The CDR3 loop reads CASSPTVGYNEQFF. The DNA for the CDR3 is TGTGCCAGCTCACCGACAGTGGGCTACAATGAGCAGTTCTTC. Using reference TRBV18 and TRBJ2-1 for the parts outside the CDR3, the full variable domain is NAGVMQNPRHLVRRRGQEARLRCSPMKGHSHVYWYRQLPEEGLKFMVYLQKENIIDESGMPKERFSAEFPKEGPSILRIQQVVRGDSAAYFCASSPTVGYNEQFFGPGTRLTVL.

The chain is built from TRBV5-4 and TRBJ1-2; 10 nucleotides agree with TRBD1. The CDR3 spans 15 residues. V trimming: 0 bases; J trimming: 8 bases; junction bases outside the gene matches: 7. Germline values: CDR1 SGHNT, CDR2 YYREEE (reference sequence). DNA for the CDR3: TGTGCCAGCAGCTTGGGGGGGACAGGGGATGGCGGCTACACCTTC. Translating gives CASSLGGTGDGGYTF. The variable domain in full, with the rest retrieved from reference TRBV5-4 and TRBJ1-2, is ETGVTQSPTHLIKTRGQQVTLRCSSQSGHNTVSWYQQALGQGPQFIFQYYREEENGRGNFPPRFSGLQFPNYSSELNVNALELDDSALYLCASSLGGTGDGGYTFGSGTRLTVV.

The DNA for the CDR3 is TGTGCCAGCAGCCAAGGACTAGCGGGAGGGCCGAGTGAGCAGTTCTTC. Translation: CASSQGLAGGPSEQFF. This chain joins TRBV14 and TRBJ2-1, with TRBD2 identical over 14 bases. The CDR3 has 16 residues. V was clipped by 1 base and J by 9 bases; unmatched bases: 5. Germline V CDR1 and CDR2: SGHDN, FVKESK.

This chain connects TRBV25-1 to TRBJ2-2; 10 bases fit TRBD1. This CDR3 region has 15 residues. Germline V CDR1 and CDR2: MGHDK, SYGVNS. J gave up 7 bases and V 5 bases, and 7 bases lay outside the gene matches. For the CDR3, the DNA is TGTGCCAGCAGTTTAGACAGGGGGCTTGTCGGGGAGCTGTTTTTT. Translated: CASSLDRGLVGELFF. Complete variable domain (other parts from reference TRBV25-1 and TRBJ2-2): EADIYQTPRYLVIGTGKKITLECSQTMGHDKMYWYQQDPGMELHLIHYSYGVNSTEKGDLSSESTVSRIRTEHFPLTLESARPSHTSQYLCASSLDRGLVGELFFGEGSRLTVL.